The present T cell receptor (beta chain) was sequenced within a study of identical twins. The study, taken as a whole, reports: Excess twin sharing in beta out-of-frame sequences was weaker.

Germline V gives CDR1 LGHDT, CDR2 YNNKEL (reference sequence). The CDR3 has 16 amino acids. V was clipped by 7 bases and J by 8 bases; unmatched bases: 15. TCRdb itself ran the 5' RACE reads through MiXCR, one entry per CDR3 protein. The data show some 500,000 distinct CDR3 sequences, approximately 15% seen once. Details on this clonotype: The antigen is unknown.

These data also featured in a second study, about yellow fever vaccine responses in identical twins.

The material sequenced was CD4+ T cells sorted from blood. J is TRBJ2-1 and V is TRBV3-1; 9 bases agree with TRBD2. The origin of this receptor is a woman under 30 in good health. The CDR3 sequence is CASTHNRAGGPDEQFF. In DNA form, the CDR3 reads TGTGCCAGCACCCACAACAGGGCGGGGGGGCCGGATGAGCAGTTCTTC.